The rows below give T cell receptor beta chains drawn from one sample of a study of blood T cell repertoires in COVID-19. Produced via immunoSEQ multiplex PCR; TCRdb's table is partial and in-frame only. The sample has more than 200,000 clones; around 84% are singletons. The material sequenced was peripheral blood. These receptors all stem from a woman aged 55-69 years with COVID-19, enrolled during active disease. CDR3s include the opening cysteine and the closing phenylalanine or tryptophan. Fields, in order: V gene, clone size, D gene, CDR3 length, J gene, CDR3 protein, CDR3 DNA. The D gene is left open where the match is weak. A clone size is listed for some rows: how often the clone was seen (once, few, many), or a class if it is expanded.

>TRBV5-1|-|TRBD2|15|TRBJ2-3
CASSDLAGSTDTQYF
TGCGCCAGCAGCGACCTAGCGGGGAGCACAGATACGCAGTATTTT
>TRBV7-9|-|-|13|TRBJ1-4
CASSPHRGEKLFF
TGTGCCAGCAGCCCCCACCGCGGGGAAAAACTGTTTTTT
>TRBV7-9|-|TRBD1|15|TRBJ1-6
CASSSTGQPNSPLHF
TGTGCCAGCAGCTCCACGGGACAGCCCAATTCACCCCTCCACTTT
>TRBV6-5|-|-|12|TRBJ1-2
CASQHQARGYTF
TGTGCCAGCCAACACCAGGCAAGGGGCTACACCTTC
>TRBV27|-|TRBD1|13|TRBJ2-1
CASSDRAYNEQFF
TGTGCCAGTTCCGACAGGGCCTACAATGAGCAGTTCTTC
>TRBV4-1|-|-|16|TRBJ2-7
CASSRRGQALSYEQYF
TGCGCCAGCAGCCGGAGGGGGCAAGCCCTCTCCTACGAGCAGTACTTC
>TRBV6-4|-|-|13|TRBJ1-5
CASSGHRVQPQHF
TGTGCCAGCAGTGGTCACAGGGTTCAGCCCCAGCATTTT
>TRBV5-1|-|TRBD2|16|TRBJ2-7
CASSLIAGGPSGEQYF
TGCGCCAGCAGCCTAATAGCGGGAGGGCCCTCAGGGGAGCAGTACTTC
>TRBV6-5|-|-|13|TRBJ2-7
CASSSRLTYEQYF
TGTGCCAGCAGTTCAAGACTTACCTACGAGCAGTACTTC
>TRBV5-6|-|-|13|TRBJ1-2
CASSLAGGEGYTF
TGTGCCAGCAGCTTGGCCGGGGGAGAAGGCTACACCTTC
>TRBV5-4|-|TRBD1|15|TRBJ1-1
CASSLETGGSTEAFF
TGTGCCAGCAGCTTGGAGACAGGGGGTTCCACTGAAGCTTTCTTT
>TRBV7-8|-|-|15|TRBJ2-1
CASSPYLGRVGEQFF
TGTGCCAGCAGCCCGTACCTCGGGCGGGTGGGTGAGCAGTTCTTC
>TRBV7-3|-|TRBD1|14|TRBJ1-1
CASSLAGGNTEAFF
TGTGCCAGCAGCTTAGCAGGGGGGAACACTGAAGCTTTCTTT
>TRBV3-1/TRBV3-2|-|-|15|TRBJ1-3
CASSQAGFSGNTIYF
TGTGCCAGCAGCCAAGCGGGGTTCTCTGGAAACACCATATATTTT
>TRBV29-1|-|-|15|TRBJ1-1
CSAWGGWTVNTEAFF
TGCAGCGCGTGGGGTGGGTGGACAGTGAACACTGAAGCTTTCTTT
>TRBV19|-|TRBD2|15|TRBJ2-7
CASRRSGRDPYEQYF
TGTGCCAGTCGGCGGAGCGGGAGGGATCCCTACGAGCAGTACTTC
>TRBV27|-|TRBD1|15|TRBJ2-1
CASFDRGAAYNEQFF
TGTGCCAGCTTTGACAGGGGGGCCGCCTACAATGAGCAGTTCTTC
>TRBV19|-|TRBD2|16|TRBJ2-3
CASSPLTREGRDTQYF
TGTGCCAGTAGTCCCCTTACGCGGGAGGGACGGGATACGCAGTATTTT
>TRBV6-5|-|TRBD2|15|TRBJ2-3
CASSALAGGTDTQYF
TGTGCCAGCAGCGCCTTAGCGGGAGGGACAGATACGCAGTATTTT
>TRBV7-6|-|TRBD1|15|TRBJ1-5
CASSRDRGRNQPQHF
TGTGCCAGCAGCCGGGACAGGGGGCGAAATCAGCCCCAGCATTTT
>TRBV11-2|few|-|11|TRBJ2-5
CASSLQETQYF
TGTGCCAGCAGCTTACAGGAGACCCAGTACTTC
>TRBV30|once|TRBD1|12|TRBJ2-5
CAWSVGSGGQYF
TGTGCCTGGAGTGTAGGTTCAGGGGGTCAGTACTTC
>TRBV27|-|TRBD2|15|TRBJ2-3
CASSQAGGPTDTQYF
TGTGCCAGCAGTCAAGCGGGAGGGCCTACAGATACGCAGTATTTT
>TRBV28|once|TRBD1|15|TRBJ2-7
CASTPLGTGSYEQYF
TGTGCCAGCACCCCCCTCGGGACAGGGAGCTACGAGCAGTACTTC
>TRBV15|once|-|16|TRBJ1-4
CATSSHDRAGGRKLFF
TGTGCCACCAGCAGCCACGACCGGGCCGGGGGGCGAAAACTGTTTTTT
>TRBV7-9|once|TRBD1|17|TRBJ2-5
CASSLAGTGGVQETQYF
TGTGCCAGCAGCCTGGCCGGGACAGGGGGGGTCCAAGAGACCCAGTACTTC
>TRBV7-9|-|TRBD2|15|TRBJ2-1
CASSFLGLAINEQFF
TGTGCCAGCAGCTTCTTGGGACTAGCGATCAATGAGCAGTTCTTC
>TRBV6-5|-|-|11|TRBJ2-5
CASSNKETQYF
TGTGCCAGCAGTAATAAAGAGACCCAGTACTTC
>TRBV6-6|-|-|15|TRBJ2-1
CASRTTGLSGNEQFF
TGTGCCAGCAGGACTACAGGGTTGTCGGGCAATGAGCAGTTCTTC
>TRBV12-5|once|TRBD2|15|TRBJ2-1
CASGLASGSYNEQFF
TGTGCTAGTGGTTTGGCTAGCGGCTCCTACAATGAGCAGTTCTTC
>TRBV11-2|once|TRBD2|17|TRBJ2-7
CASSLGDSGSLHYEQYF
TGTGCCAGCAGCTTAGGAGATAGCGGGAGTCTCCACTACGAGCAGTACTTC
>TRBV6-2/TRBV6-3|-|-|14|TRBJ2-7
CASSSTGLTYEQYF
TGTGCCAGCAGCTCGACAGGCCTTACCTACGAGCAGTACTTC
>TRBV5-6|-|TRBD2|17|TRBJ2-3
CASSAPLAGGRGDTQYF
TGTGCCAGCAGCGCACCGCTAGCGGGAGGGCGAGGTGATACGCAGTATTTT
>TRBV5-1|-|-|16|TRBJ1-3
CASSLGFQASGNTIYF
TGCGCCAGCAGCTTGGGCTTCCAAGCCTCTGGAAACACCATATATTTT
>TRBV6-5|-|-|13|TRBJ1-2
CASSQQGNYGYTF
TGTGCCAGCAGCCAACAGGGAAACTATGGCTACACCTTC
>TRBV5-5|-|-|17|TRBJ1-6
CASSLTLTGEANSPLHF
TGTGCCAGCAGCTTGACCCTAACCGGAGAAGCGAATTCACCCCTCCACTTT
>TRBV5-4|-|TRBD1|15|TRBJ2-2
CASSPGQGGSGELFF
TGTGCCAGCAGTCCGGGACAGGGTGGGTCCGGGGAGCTGTTTTTT
>TRBV6-6|-|-|11|TRBJ2-1
CASSPLNEQFF
TGTGCCAGCAGTCCCCTAAATGAGCAGTTCTTC
>TRBV6-5|-|TRBD2|13|TRBJ2-2
CASRASGTGELFF
TGTGCCAGCAGGGCTAGCGGGACCGGGGAGCTGTTTTTT
>TRBV28|-|TRBD2|12|TRBJ2-7
CASSLLGGRSSF
TGTGCCAGCAGTTTATTGGGGGGGAGGTCCTCATTC
>TRBV6-2/TRBV6-3|-|-|15|TRBJ1-1
CASSYREVGNTEAFF
TGTGCCAGCAGTTACAGGGAGGTGGGGAACACTGAAGCTTTCTTT
>TRBV24-1|once|-|15|TRBJ1-2
CATSDPGRGAHGYTF
TGTGCCACCAGTGATCCTGGGAGGGGAGCGCATGGCTACACCTTC
>TRBV6-2/TRBV6-3|few|-|16|TRBJ1-1
CASSYSIRNGGTEAFF
TGTGCCAGCAGTTACTCGATAAGGAATGGGGGGACTGAAGCTTTCTTT
>TRBV19|-|-|15|TRBJ2-7
CASSIDRGGGFEQYF
TGTGCCAGTAGTATTGACCGGGGCGGAGGGTTCGAGCAGTACTTC
>TRBV2|-|TRBD2|18|TRBJ2-3
CASSDRLAGVSSTDTQYF
TGTGCCAGCAGTGACCGCCTAGCGGGAGTCTCTAGCACAGATACGCAGTATTTT
>TRBV5-1|-|TRBD2|14|TRBJ2-2
CASSLTSGVGELFF
TGCGCCAGCAGCTTGACTAGCGGCGTCGGGGAGCTGTTTTTT
>TRBV20-1|-|TRBD1|11|TRBJ2-7
CSSDRGYEQYF
TGCAGTTCGGACAGGGGTTACGAGCAGTACTTC